The source of this TCR beta chain is a study of T cells after yellow fever vaccination. TCRdb re-analysed the 5' RACE reads in MiXCR, keeping a single row per CDR3 protein. The table has hundreds of thousands of distinct CDR3 sequences, approximately 13% seen once. Trimming cost V 0 bases and J 5 bases; bases outside gene matches: 6. The CDR3 covers 15 residues. CDR1 is SGHDT, CDR2 YYEEEE, per germline. This TCR was sampled from a man between 18 and 29 years old who received the YFV17D yellow fever vaccine. The V and J genes are TRBV5-6 and TRBJ1-2; 8 positions agree with TRBD1. This material consisted of CD4+ T cells sorted from PBMCs, taken 15 days after the yellow fever booster vaccination. This CDR3 reads CASSLVQGAQYGYTF. As DNA, the CDR3 is TGTGCCAGCAGCTTGGTGCAGGGGGCCCAATATGGCTACACCTTC.